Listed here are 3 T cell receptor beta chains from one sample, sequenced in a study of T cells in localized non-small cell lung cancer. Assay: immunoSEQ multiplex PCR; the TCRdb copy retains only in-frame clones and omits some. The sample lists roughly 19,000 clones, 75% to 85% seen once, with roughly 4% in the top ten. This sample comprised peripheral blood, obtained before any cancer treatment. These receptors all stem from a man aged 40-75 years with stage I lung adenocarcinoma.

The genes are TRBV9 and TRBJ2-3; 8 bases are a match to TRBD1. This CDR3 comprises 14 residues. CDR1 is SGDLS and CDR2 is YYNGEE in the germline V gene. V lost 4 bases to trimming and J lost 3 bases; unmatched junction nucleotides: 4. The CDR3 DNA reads TGTGCCAGCAGCCCAGGGGGCAAGACAGATACGCAGTATTTT. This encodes CASSPGGKTDTQYF.

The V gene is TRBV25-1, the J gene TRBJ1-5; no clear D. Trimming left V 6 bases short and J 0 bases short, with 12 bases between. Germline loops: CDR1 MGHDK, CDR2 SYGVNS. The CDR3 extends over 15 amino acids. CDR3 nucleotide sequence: TGTGCCAGCAGGGGGATATCGGATAGCAATCAGCCCCAGCATTTT. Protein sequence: CASRGISDSNQPQHF. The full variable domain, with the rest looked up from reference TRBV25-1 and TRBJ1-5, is EADIYQTPRYLVIGTGKKITLECSQTMGHDKMYWYQQDPGMELHLIHYSYGVNSTEKGDLSSESTVSRIRTEHFPLTLESARPSHTSQYLCASRGISDSNQPQHFGDGTRLSIL.

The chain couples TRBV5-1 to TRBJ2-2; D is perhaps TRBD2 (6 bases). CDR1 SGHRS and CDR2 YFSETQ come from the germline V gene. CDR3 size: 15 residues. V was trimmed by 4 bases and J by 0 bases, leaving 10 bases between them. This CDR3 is CASSTGTSNTGELFF. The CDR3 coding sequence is TGCGCCAGCAGCACCGGGACTTCGAACACCGGGGAGCTGTTTTTT.